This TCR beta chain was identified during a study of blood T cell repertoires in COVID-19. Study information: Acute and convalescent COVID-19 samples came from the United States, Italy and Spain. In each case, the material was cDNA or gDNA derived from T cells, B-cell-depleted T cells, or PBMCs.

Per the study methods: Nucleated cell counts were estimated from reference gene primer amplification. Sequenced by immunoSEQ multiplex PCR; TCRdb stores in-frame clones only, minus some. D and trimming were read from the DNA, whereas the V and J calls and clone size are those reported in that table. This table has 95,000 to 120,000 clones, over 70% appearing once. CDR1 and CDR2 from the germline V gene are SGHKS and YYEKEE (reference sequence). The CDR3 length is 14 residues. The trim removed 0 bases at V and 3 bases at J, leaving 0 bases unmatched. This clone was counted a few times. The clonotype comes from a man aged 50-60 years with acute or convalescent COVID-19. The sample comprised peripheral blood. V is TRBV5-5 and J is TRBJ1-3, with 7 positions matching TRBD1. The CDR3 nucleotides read TGTGCCAGCAGCTTGGCAGGGGGTGGAAACACCATATATTTT. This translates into CASSLAGGGNTIYF.